This T cell receptor (beta chain) was captured by sequencing in a study of blood T cell repertoires in COVID-19. On the study more broadly: T cells, B-cell-depleted T cells, or PBMCs supplied cDNA or gDNA.

TCRdb's table, derived via immunoSEQ multiplex PCR, lists solely in-frame clones and lacks some. This repertoire shows about 43,000 clones, about 90% found once; its top ten account for 9.2%. V lost 5 bases to trimming and J lost 5 bases, with 10 bases between them. Germline-derived CDR1 and CDR2 are DFQATT and SNEGSKA (reference sequence). The CDR3 contains 11 residues. V is TRBV20-1 and J is TRBJ2-7; D gene uncertain. This receptor was obtained from a human donor in a cohort sampled during active COVID-19. Input material: peripheral blood. The CDR3 DNA reads as TGCAGTGCTGAGGCCCAAAACGAGCAGTACTTC. Its translation is CSAEAQNEQYF.